These 25 T cell receptor beta chains originate from one sample sequenced in a study of blood T cell repertoires in COVID-19. Profiling relied on immunoSEQ multiplex PCR, and the TCRdb table lists in-frame clones only, not all of them. Here the sample spans roughly 270,000 clones, 65% to 90% being singletons. The sample comprised peripheral blood. Receptors originate from a man between 45 and 60 years old with active or convalescent COVID-19.

The gene calls are TRBV5-1 and TRBJ2-3; TRBD2 matches at 10 bases. There are 16 residues in the CDR3. Per the germline V gene, CDR1 is SGHRS and CDR2 is YFSETQ. Trimming took 1 base from V and 5 from J; bases not matched to a gene: 7. In nucleotides, the CDR3 is TGCGCCAGCAGCTTGTTTCTAGCGGGAGAACGAGATACGCAGTATTTT. Translated: CASSLFLAGERDTQYF.

This chain uses TRBV3-1 (or the pseudogene TRBV3-2) with TRBJ2-2; 9 nucleotides match TRBD2. Per the germline V gene, CDR1 is LGHDT and CDR2 is YNNKEL (reference sequence). Trimming removed 1 base from V and 4 bases from J; junction bases left unmatched: 7. The CDR3 has 17 amino acids. CDR3 in DNA: TGTGCCAGCAGCCAAGGGGGACTAGCAGATAGCACCGGGGAGCTGTTTTTT. This translates into CASSQGGLADSTGELFF.

The chain recombines TRBV7-3 with TRBJ2-1; TRBD2 matches at 11 bases. Per germline, CDR1 SGHTA and CDR2 FQGTGA. The CDR3 extends over 16 amino acids. V was clipped by 5 bases and J by 1 base; unmatched bases: 4. The chain's CDR3 is CASSPTSGRSYNEQFF. As DNA, the CDR3 is TGTGCCAGCAGCCCCACTAGCGGGAGATCCTACAATGAGCAGTTCTTC.

V and J are TRBV19 and TRBJ2-5; 7 bases fit TRBD1. The V and J ends lost 7 bases and 2 bases, in that order; junction bases with no gene match: 7. The CDR3 spans 14 residues. Germline V gene sequence: CDR1 LNHDA, CDR2 SQIVND (reference sequence). CDR3 bases: TGTGCCAGTAAAAGGACAGGCCCTCAAGAGACCCAGTACTTC. Translated: CASKRTGPQETQYF.

The V call is TRBV19, the J call TRBJ2-7; tentative D call: TRBD1 (5 bases). Germline assignment: CDR1 LNHDA and CDR2 SQIVND (reference sequence). The germline V and J ends were trimmed by 2 bases and 3 bases, with 11 bases remaining between them. The CDR3 totals 14 residues. The DNA of the CDR3 is TGTGCCAGTAGTATATCAGGGAACGGCTACGAGCAGTACTTC. Translating it yields CASSISGNGYEQYF.

The V gene is TRBV7-3, the J gene TRBJ2-3, with D tentatively TRBD1 (5 bases). The CDR3 runs to 15 residues. The V gene's germline CDR1 is SGHTA and CDR2 FQGTGA. The germline V and J ends were trimmed by 2 bases and 1 base, with 10 bases remaining between them. The CDR3 nucleotides are TGTGCCAGCAGCTTAGAGGCCAGGGGCACAGATACGCAGTATTTT. Translation gives CASSLEARGTDTQYF.

The chain carries TRBV7-8 and TRBJ2-3; TRBD2 might be the D (5 bases). The CDR3 has 15 amino acids. Between the trimmed V and J ends, which lost 5 bases and 0 bases, there was a span of 12 bases. CDR1 is SGHVS and CDR2 is FQNEAQ in the germline V gene. As DNA, the CDR3 is TGTGCCAGCAGCGAGGACTTGACTAGCACAGATACGCAGTATTTT. Its translation is CASSEDLTSTDTQYF.

This chain links TRBV7-9 with TRBJ2-5; the D gene is possibly TRBD2 (6 bases). V lost 6 bases and J lost 2, with 10 bases in between. The CDR3 runs 13 residues. Germline CDR1 reads SEHNR; CDR2 reads FQNEAQ (reference sequence). The CDR3 reads CASRRDFQETQYF. DNA for the CDR3: TGTGCCAGCAGGCGGGATTTTCAAGAGACCCAGTACTTC.

The chain couples TRBV15 to TRBJ1-6, with 8 bases that match TRBD1. Germline V gives CDR1 LNHNV, CDR2 YYDKDF (reference sequence). Losses at the gene ends were 3 bases for V and 14 bases for J; bases not matched to a gene: 12. The CDR3 loop spans 15 amino acids. The CDR3 region is CATSRKTGEVKALHF. CDR3 nucleotides: TGTGCCACCAGCAGGAAGACAGGGGAGGTAAAGGCCCTCCACTTT.

The chain couples TRBV7-3 to TRBJ2-5; D gene ambiguous. CDR3 length: 13 residues. Trimming stripped 0 bases from V and 2 bases from J, with 4 bases between. CDR1 and CDR2 from the germline V gene are SGHTA and FQGTGA. The CDR3 loop is CASSLTYQETQYF. The CDR3 DNA sequence: TGTGCCAGCAGCTTAACCTATCAAGAGACCCAGTACTTC.

The chain uses TRBV7-6 and TRBJ1-1, with 8 bases fitting TRBD1. Trimming removed 4 bases from V and 3 bases from J; junction bases left unmatched: 10. This CDR3 has 16 amino acids. Germline V gene data show CDR1 as SGHVS and CDR2 as FNYEAQ. The CDR3 DNA reads TGTGCCAGCAGCTCCGAGACGCAGGGGGCGTACACTGAAGCTTTCTTT. It translates to CASSSETQGAYTEAFF.

V gene TRBV11-2 combines with J gene TRBJ2-2; 14 nucleotides line up with TRBD2. V lost 3 bases to trimming and J lost 5 bases; unmatched junction nucleotides: 8. This CDR3 is built from 18 residues. Germline CDR1 and CDR2: SGHAT and FQNNGV. The DNA of the CDR3 is TGTGCCAGCAGCTTGGGGACTAGCGGGAGAACGCGGACCGGGGAGCTGTTTTTT. Its protein product is CASSLGTSGRTRTGELFF.

The chain uses TRBV19 and TRBJ1-2, with unresolved D. CDR1 is LNHDA and CDR2 is SQIVND in the germline V gene (reference sequence). The CDR3 consists of 12 residues. V lost 3 bases, J lost 3 bases, and 5 bases lay in between. The CDR3 loop is CASSIPDYGYTF. The CDR3 coding sequence is TGTGCCAGTAGTATCCCAGACTATGGCTACACCTTC.

V is TRBV18 and J is TRBJ2-2, with 10 bases lining up with TRBD2. Germline V gene sequence: CDR1 KGHSH, CDR2 LQKENI. Trimming at V came to 5 bases and at J to 7 bases, leaving 10 bases not matched to a gene. This CDR3 spans 16 amino acids. The CDR3 loop reads CASSTASGRAGGELFF. CDR3 DNA: TGTGCCAGCTCAACGGCCAGCGGGAGGGCCGGCGGGGAGCTGTTTTTT.

This clone has a count of ten or more. The chain recombines TRBV2 with TRBJ1-2, with 7 bases lining up with TRBD1. The CDR3 length is 14 residues. Germline CDR1 SNHLY, CDR2 FYNNEI. With V trimmed by 6 bases and J by 7 bases, 11 bases remained unmatched. CDR3 sequence (DNA): TGTGCCAGCAGCAAGTACGGACAGGAGGGTGGCTACACCTTC. This gives the protein CASSKYGQEGGYTF.

The rearrangement links TRBV29-1 to TRBJ2-7; D gene uncertain. Germline CDR1 SQVTM, CDR2 ANQGSEA. V was clipped by 1 base and J by 3 bases, with 7 bases between them. The length of the CDR3 is 12 residues. The CDR3 is CSVEVRNYEQYF. The CDR3 DNA sequence: TGCAGCGTTGAAGTCAGGAACTACGAGCAGTACTTC.

The V and J genes are TRBV7-9 and TRBJ1-2; 8 nucleotides align to TRBD1. The length of the CDR3 is 15 residues. Germline-derived CDR1 and CDR2 are SEHNR and FQNEAQ (reference sequence). The trim removed 1 base at V and 3 bases at J, leaving 4 bases unmatched. CDR3 bases: TGTGCCAGCAGCTTAGGACAGGGGAACGACTATGGCTACACCTTC. Translated, it gives CASSLGQGNDYGYTF.

The rearrangement joins TRBV3-1 (or the pseudogene TRBV3-2) to TRBJ2-1, with D maybe TRBD2 (6 bases). V was cut by 5 bases and J by 6 bases, with 11 bases left in between. The CDR3 contains 13 residues. CDR1 is LGHDT, CDR2 YNNKEL, per germline (reference sequence). DNA for the CDR3: TGTGCCAGCAGCTTTCGGGGGACCAATGAGCAGTTCTTC. Translation: CASSFRGTNEQFF.

This clone was observed a handful of times. The chain has TRBV5-1 and TRBJ2-2; D is perhaps TRBD1 (6 bases). The CDR3 has 15 amino acids. Germline V CDR1 and CDR2: SGHRS, YFSETQ. Trimming shortened V by 0 bases and J by 3 bases, and 9 bases separated the two germline ends. This chain's CDR3 is CASSLAQGDTGELFF. The CDR3 nucleotides are TGCGCCAGCAGCTTGGCACAGGGCGACACCGGGGAGCTGTTTTTT.

The chain links TRBV6-1 to TRBJ2-2, with 7 bases that match TRBD2. The CDR3 spans 16 residues. From germline, CDR1 is MNHNS and CDR2 SASEGT. With 4 bases clipped from V and 2 bases from J, the junction kept 7 bases outside the gene matches. The CDR3, as DNA: TGTGCCAGCAGTGCCCCCCGGGGGGTAAACACCGGGGAGCTGTTTTTT. Translating gives CASSAPRGVNTGELFF.

A remark on this clone: This specimen includes other DNA sequences encoding the same CDR3. This chain connects TRBV6-2 or TRBV6-3 to TRBJ1-5; a possible D gene is TRBD1 (6 bases). This CDR3 is built from 14 residues. The germline V gene has CDR1 MNHEY and CDR2 SVGEGT. Between the trimmed V and J ends, which lost 3 bases and 2 bases, there was a span of 8 bases. In DNA, the CDR3 is TGTGCCAGCAGTTATGGGGGCGGCAATCAGCCCCAGCATTTT. This encodes CASSYGGGNQPQHF.

V and J are TRBV14 and TRBJ1-3, with D tentatively TRBD1 (6 bases). The CDR3 spans 16 residues. Germline V gene sequence: CDR1 SGHDN, CDR2 FVKESK. The V gene lost 4 bases and the J gene lost 1 base, with 14 bases spanning the gap. The CDR3 bases are TGTGCCAGCAGCCCCATCTCCGGGACATCTGGAAACACCATATATTTT. Translated, it gives CASSPISGTSGNTIYF.

The chain is built from TRBV5-1 and TRBJ2-5; D remains ambiguous. The CDR3 spans 12 residues. Trimming shortened V by 4 bases and J by 0 bases, and 4 bases separated the two germline ends. Germline V CDR1 and CDR2: SGHRS, YFSETQ. The chain's CDR3 is CASSPYQETQYF. In DNA, the CDR3 is TGCGCCAGCAGCCCGTACCAAGAGACCCAGTACTTC.

The V and J genes are TRBV7-2 and TRBJ2-7, with TRBD2 as a possible D gene (6 bases). The CDR3 length is 14 residues. V lost 0 bases and J lost 4, with 10 bases in between. The V gene's germline CDR1 is SGHTA and CDR2 FQGNSA. The CDR3 region has the DNA TGTGCCAGCAGCTTAGCGATTAGCGGTTACGAGCAGTACTTC. Translating it yields CASSLAISGYEQYF.

J is TRBJ2-7 and V is TRBV28; D ambiguous. CDR1 and CDR2 from the germline V gene are MDHEN and SYDVKM. V gave up 7 bases and J gave up 0 bases, with 13 bases separating them. There are 14 residues in the CDR3. The CDR3 nucleotides read TGTGCCAGCACCTCCCAGCCGGGCTCCTACGAGCAGTACTTC. Translating gives CASTSQPGSYEQYF.